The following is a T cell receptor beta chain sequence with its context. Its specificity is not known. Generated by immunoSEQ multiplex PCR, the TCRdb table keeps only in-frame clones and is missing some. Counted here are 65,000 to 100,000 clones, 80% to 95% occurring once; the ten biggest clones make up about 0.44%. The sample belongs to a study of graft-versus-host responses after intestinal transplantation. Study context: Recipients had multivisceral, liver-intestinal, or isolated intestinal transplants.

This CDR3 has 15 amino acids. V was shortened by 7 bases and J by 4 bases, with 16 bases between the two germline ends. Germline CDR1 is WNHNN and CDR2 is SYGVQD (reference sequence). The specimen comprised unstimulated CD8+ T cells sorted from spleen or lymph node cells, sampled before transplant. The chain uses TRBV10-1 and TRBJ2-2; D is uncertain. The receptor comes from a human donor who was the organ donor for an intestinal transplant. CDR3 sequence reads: CASTTHVPGTGELFF. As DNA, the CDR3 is TGCGCCAGCACCACCCACGTGCCGGGCACCGGGGAGCTGTTTTTT.